The T cell receptor beta chain under discussion was sequenced for a study of graft-versus-host responses after intestinal transplantation (dated by TCRdb to about 2021). Looking at the study overall: The transplants that recipients got were multivisceral, liver-intestinal, or isolated intestinal. All recipients received anti-thymocyte globulin induction followed by maintenance tacrolimus and steroids for approximately 3 years. Bulk TCR-beta CDR3 sequencing was used to track graft-versus-host and host-versus-graft alloreactive T cell clones in the graft, circulation and bone marrow after intestinal transplantation. To identify alloreactive clones, pre-transplant mixed lymphocyte reaction products were sequenced and then compared with unstimulated pre-transplant donor and recipient T cells. The cohort enrolled 24 intestinal transplant recipients, one of whom was a retransplant, and a few patients without pretransplant specimens were excluded. Donor T cell macrochimerism was defined as a peak of at least 4% donor T cells among recipient peripheral blood mononuclear cells. Rather than going through the commercial service, samples from a few later patients were sequenced in-house on an Illumina MiSeq and processed with MiXCR. Results the study describes overall, beyond this receptor: Early after transplant, peak levels of circulating GvH clones were associated with declines in HvG clones. The conclusions were limited by the relatively low number and heterogeneity of the intestinal transplant patients. High GvH to HvG T cell clonal ratios were observed in the allografts of patients with donor T cell macrochimerism. GvH clones were found in recipient bone marrow, and some of the GvH clones appeared earlier in ileal mucosa or blood, which is consistent with an intestinal mucosal origin.

Libraries were made using the immunoSEQ multiplex PCR assay. Adaptive Biotechnologies carried out high-throughput TCR-beta CDR3 sequencing of genomic DNA for most patients. As for the original processing: Adaptive's ImmunoSEQ software was the source of the TCR sequencing data for 15 to 20 patients, while three other patients were processed with MiXCR and VDJtools. CDR3 nucleotide sequences shared by donor and recipient were removed because the origin of these sequences could not be assigned. To be classed as alloreactive, a clone needed at least 2-fold expansion over unstimulated cells and a minimum CFSE-low frequency of 0.002% (template counts) or 0.001% (read counts). Clones detected in sequenced pre-transplant spleen, lymph node, or MLR CFSE-low populations of the donor or recipient were defined as mappable. Cumulative frequency of alloreactive clones was calculated as a percentage of all sequences weighted by copy number. Here the immuneACCESS table is served through TCRdb, limited to in-frame sequences with V and J called. Missing clones are a known gap in these copies; in checked studies unresolved V genes cover under half, and the rest lacks a known reason. The D gene and trimming were derived from the DNA, and the V and J assignments and clone size from that table. The sample table holds 9,900 or so clones, of which 90% to 95% were seen once. Roughly 3.5% of the sample belongs to the ten largest clones.

As to this clone: Its antigen remains unidentified. No base-level quality is on record; no much larger clone is a single base apart.

The germline V gene (reference sequence) yields SEHNR for CDR1 and FQNEAQ for CDR2. Counted from cysteine to phenylalanine, this CDR3 has 15 amino acids. The kept DNA is CDR3 alone, 45 bases in frame from the first base. The germline V end is reduced by 5 bases and the J end by 0 bases; junction bases left unmatched: 3. Blood samples were collected up to 4 times in the first month after transplant and then at least monthly when available. The chain couples TRBV7-9 to TRBJ2-1, with 8 middle bases fitting TRBD1. The receptor comes from a human patient who received an intestinal transplant, so some T cells may come from the graft donor. The specimen comprised PBMCs, sampled around 43 days after intestinal transplantation. The CDR3 region has the sequence CASSPGQGSYNEQFF. The bases read TGTGCCAGCAGCCCTGGACAGGGCTCCTACAATGAGCAGTTCTTC.